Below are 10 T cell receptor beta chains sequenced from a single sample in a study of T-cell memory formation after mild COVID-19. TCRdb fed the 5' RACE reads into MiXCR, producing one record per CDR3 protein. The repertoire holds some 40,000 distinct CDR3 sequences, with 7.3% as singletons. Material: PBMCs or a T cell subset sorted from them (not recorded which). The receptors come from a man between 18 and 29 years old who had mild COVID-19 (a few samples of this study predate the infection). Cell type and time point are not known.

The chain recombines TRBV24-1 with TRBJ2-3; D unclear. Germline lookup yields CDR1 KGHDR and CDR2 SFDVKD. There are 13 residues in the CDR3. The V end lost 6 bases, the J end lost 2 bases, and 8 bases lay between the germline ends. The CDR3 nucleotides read TGTGCCACCAGTTCGGCAGACACAGATACGCAGTATTTT. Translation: CATSSADTDTQYF.

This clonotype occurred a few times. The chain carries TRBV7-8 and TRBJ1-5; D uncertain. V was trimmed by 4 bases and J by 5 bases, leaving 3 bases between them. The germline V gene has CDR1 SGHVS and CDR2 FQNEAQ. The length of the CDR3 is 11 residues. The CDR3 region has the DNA TGTGCCAGCAGCTCAGATCAGCCCCAGCATTTT. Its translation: CASSSDQPQHF.

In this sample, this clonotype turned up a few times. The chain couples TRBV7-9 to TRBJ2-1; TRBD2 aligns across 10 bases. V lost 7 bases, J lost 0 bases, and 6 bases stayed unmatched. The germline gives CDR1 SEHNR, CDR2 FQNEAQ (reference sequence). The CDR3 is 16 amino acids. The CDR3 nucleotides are TGTGCCAGCACATTAGCGGGGGGTCGCTCCTACAATGAGCAGTTCTTC. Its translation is CASTLAGGRSYNEQFF.

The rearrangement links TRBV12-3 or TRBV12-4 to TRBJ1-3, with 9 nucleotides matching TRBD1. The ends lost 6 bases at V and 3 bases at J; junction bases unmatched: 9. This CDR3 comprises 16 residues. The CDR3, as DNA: TGTGCCAGCAGCCCACGGGACAGGGAATTTGGAAACACCATATATTTT. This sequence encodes CASSPRDREFGNTIYF.

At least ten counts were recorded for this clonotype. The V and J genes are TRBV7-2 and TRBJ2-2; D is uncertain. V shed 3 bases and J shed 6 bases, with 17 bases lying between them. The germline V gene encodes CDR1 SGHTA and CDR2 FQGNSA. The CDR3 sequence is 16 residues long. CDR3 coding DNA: TGTGCCAGCAGCTTTTTGTTCCCAGGTTCGGCCGGGGAGCTGTTTTTT. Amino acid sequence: CASSFLFPGSAGELFF.

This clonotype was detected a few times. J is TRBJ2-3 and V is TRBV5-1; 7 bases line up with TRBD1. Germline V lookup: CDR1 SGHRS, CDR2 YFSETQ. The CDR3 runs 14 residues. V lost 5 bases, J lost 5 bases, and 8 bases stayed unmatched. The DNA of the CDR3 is TGCGCCAGCAGTAAGCAGACAGGGTTAGATACGCAGTATTTT. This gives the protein CASSKQTGLDTQYF.

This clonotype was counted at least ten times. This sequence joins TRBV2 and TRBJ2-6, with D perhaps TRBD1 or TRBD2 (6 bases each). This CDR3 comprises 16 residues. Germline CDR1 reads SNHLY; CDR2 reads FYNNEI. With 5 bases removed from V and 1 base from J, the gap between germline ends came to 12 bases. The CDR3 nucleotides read TGTGCCAGCAGTTTAACAGGGAGGTCTGGGGCCAACGTCCTGACTTTC. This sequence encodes CASSLTGRSGANVLTF.

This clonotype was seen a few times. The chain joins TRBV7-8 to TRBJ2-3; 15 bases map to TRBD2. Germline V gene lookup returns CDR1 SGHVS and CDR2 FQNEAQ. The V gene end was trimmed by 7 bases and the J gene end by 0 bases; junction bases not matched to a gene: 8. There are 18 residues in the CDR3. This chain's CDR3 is CASNGLAGGTTSTDTQYF. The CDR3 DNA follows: TGTGCCAGCAACGGACTAGCGGGGGGGACTACTAGCACAGATACGCAGTATTTT.

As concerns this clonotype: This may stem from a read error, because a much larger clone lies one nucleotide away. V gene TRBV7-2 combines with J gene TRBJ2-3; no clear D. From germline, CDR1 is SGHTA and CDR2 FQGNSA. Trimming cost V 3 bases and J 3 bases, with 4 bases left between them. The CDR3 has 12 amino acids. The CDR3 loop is CASSFGTDTQYF. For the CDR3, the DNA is TGTGCCAGCAGCTTCGGTACAGATACGCAGTATTTT.

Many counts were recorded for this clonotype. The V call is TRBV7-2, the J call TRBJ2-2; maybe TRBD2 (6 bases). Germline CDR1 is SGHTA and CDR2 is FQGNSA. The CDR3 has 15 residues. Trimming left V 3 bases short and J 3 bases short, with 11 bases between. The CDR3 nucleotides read TGTGCCAGCAGCTTGTCGGGGGTAGACACCGGGGAGCTGTTTTTT. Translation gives CASSLSGVDTGELFF.